This T cell receptor (beta chain) was identified in a study of T cell repertoires in cytomegalovirus infection. Study in general: Matching HLA type, along with CMV infection, was indicated by public TCR beta signatures.

V was trimmed by 4 bases and J by 2 bases, leaving 14 bases between them. The CDR3 sequence is 15 residues long. General study findings and limits: Using cumulative public TCR beta family frequency, the authors identified those who carried CMV together with the relevant HLA. What dominated the ex vivo response were HLA-C-restricted CMV-specific TCR beta clonotypes.

This clonotype was recorded at least ten times. Its antigen is not identified. TCRdb reprocessed the reads via MiXCR and lists one record per CDR3 protein. The repertoire holds approximately 550,000 distinct CDR3 sequences, with more than 15% as singletons. The material sequenced was CD8+ T cells from PBMCs. The TCR comes from a human donor in good health (CMV status not recorded). Some clones in this sample may be carry-over from other donors' samples. The chain has TRBV12-3 or TRBV12-4 and TRBJ1-2; maybe TRBD1 (5 bases). This chain's CDR3 is CASSSDSIQNYGYTF. CDR3 DNA sequence: TGTGCCAGCAGTTCCGACAGTATCCAAAACTATGGCTACACCTTC.